This TCR beta chain was identified in a study of blood T cell repertoires in COVID-19. Turning to the study itself: T cells, B-cell-depleted T cells, or PBMCs supplied cDNA or gDNA.

The Seattle patients joined while their infection was active and were tracked longitudinally afterward. Sequencing used immunoSEQ multiplex PCR; TCRdb keeps in-frame clones, though not all of them. The sample holds 450,000 or so clones, roughly 90% seen once. V lost 5 bases to trimming and J lost 5 bases, with 18 bases between them. The CDR3 runs 16 residues. CDR1 and CDR2 from the germline V gene are SGHNT and YENEEA. The chain links TRBV11-3 to TRBJ2-2, with a tentative D call TRBD1 (6 bases). Sequenced: peripheral blood. The sequence derives from a man younger than 35 with COVID-19, enrolled during active disease. The CDR3 nucleotides read TGTGCCAGCAGCCGACCGACGGGACAAGTAACCGGGGAGCTGTTTTTT. This gives the protein CASSRPTGQVTGELFF. Drawing the rest from reference TRBV11-3 and TRBJ2-2, the complete variable domain is EAGVVQSPRYKIIEKKQPVAFWCNPISGHNTLYWYLQNLGQGPELLIRYENEEAVDDSQLPKDRFSAERLKGVDSTLKIQPAELGDSAVYLCASSRPTGQVTGELFFGEGSRLTVL.